Following are 28 T cell receptor beta chains from one sample sequenced in a study of shared clonotypes between healthy human individuals. Clones were read by immunoSEQ multiplex PCR, and TCRdb kept only the in-frame ones, dropping some. The table records millions of clones, approximately 95% of them present only once. Input material: naive CD4+ T cells sorted from blood. Subset reported: CD45RA+ positively selected. The receptors derive from a man between 18 and 35 years old in good health.

V and J are TRBV6-5 and TRBJ2-7; 7 bases agree with TRBD2. Germline V lookup: CDR1 MNHEY, CDR2 SVGAGI. Germline trimming cut 9 bases from V and 0 bases from J; bases unmatched to any gene: 5. The CDR3 has 13 residues. The CDR3 nucleotides are TGTGCCAGTGTGGCGGGAGCCTCCTACGAGCAGTACTTC. Residues: CASVAGASYEQYF.

V usage is TRBV7-2 and J usage is TRBJ2-5; D gene unclear. Per germline, CDR1 SGHTA and CDR2 FQGNSA. Trimming pared 0 bases from V and 2 bases from J, leaving 13 bases between. The CDR3 runs to 16 residues. The CDR3 reads CASSLAAPMGQETQYF. CDR3 nucleotide sequence: TGTGCCAGCAGCTTAGCCGCCCCCATGGGGCAAGAGACCCAGTACTTC.

The CDR3 protein is CASSEGPTGTGFYGYTF. As DNA, the CDR3 is TGTGCCAGCAGTGAAGGCCCCACCGGGACAGGCTTTTATGGCTACACCTTC. The chain employs TRBV6-1 and TRBJ1-2; the match to TRBD1 covers 8 bases. Germline CDR1 is MNHNS and CDR2 is SASEGT. This CDR3 is built from 17 residues. J lost 5 bases, V lost 1 base, and 12 bases had no gene match.

V is TRBV7-2 and J is TRBJ1-2, with D unresolved. V was pared by 4 bases and J by 8 bases, with 8 bases between. The CDR3 sequence is 11 residues long. The germline V gene encodes CDR1 SGHTA and CDR2 FQGNSA. CDR3 protein: CASSSTLGYTF. DNA of the CDR3: TGTGCCAGCAGCTCTACTCTGGGCTACACCTTC.

About this clone: This same CDR3 is encoded by further DNA sequences in the sample. The chain has TRBV5-1 and TRBJ2-3; the D is unclear. V lost 4 bases and J 0 bases, leaving 12 bases between the germline ends. There are 15 residues in the CDR3. Looked up from germline, CDR1 is SGHRS and CDR2 is YFSETQ. This CDR3 reads CASSPTGTSTDTQYF. CDR3 nucleotides: TGCGCCAGCAGCCCCACTGGCACTAGCACAGATACGCAGTATTTT.

The rearrangement uses TRBV30 and TRBJ1-1; no clear D. The CDR3 extends over 14 amino acids. Trimming took off 4 bases at V and 1 base at J, with 13 bases between the two ends. Looked up from germline, CDR1 is GTSNPN and CDR2 is SVGIG (reference sequence). DNA of the CDR3: TGTGCCTGGAAGAGAGACTTTGCGAACACTGAAGCTTTCTTT. As protein: CAWKRDFANTEAFF. Full variable domain (remainder filled in from reference TRBV30 and TRBJ1-1): SQTIHQWPATLVQPVGSPLSLECTVEGTSNPNLYWYRQAAGRGLQLLFYSVGIGQISSEVPQNLSASRPQDRQFILSSKKLLLSDSGFYLCAWKRDFANTEAFFGQGTRLTVV.

The chain couples TRBV27 to TRBJ1-4, with 10 bases fitting TRBD1. The CDR3 contains 20 residues. V shed 3 bases and J 0 bases; nucleotides not matched to a gene: 13. The V gene's germline CDR1 is MNHEY and CDR2 SMNVEV (reference sequence). CDR3 nucleotides: TGTGCCAGCAGTTTGAGACAGGGGGCTCCCAACCTGGCAACTAATGAAAAACTGTTTTTT. Translating it yields CASSLRQGAPNLATNEKLFF.

The genes are TRBV5-4 and TRBJ2-1; D is unclear. V was trimmed by 0 bases and J by 6 bases, leaving 7 bases between them. This CDR3 spans 13 amino acids. Germline-derived CDR1 and CDR2 are SGHNT and YYREEE (reference sequence). The CDR3 loop is CASSLVRANEQFF. In DNA, the CDR3 is TGTGCCAGCAGCTTGGTCCGGGCCAATGAGCAGTTCTTC. Full variable domain (remainder filled in from reference TRBV5-4 and TRBJ2-1): ETGVTQSPTHLIKTRGQQVTLRCSSQSGHNTVSWYQQALGQGPQFIFQYYREEENGRGNFPPRFSGLQFPNYSSELNVNALELDDSALYLCASSLVRANEQFFGPGTRLTVL.

The chain uses TRBV6-1 and TRBJ2-2; the D call may be TRBD1 or TRBD2 (5 bases each). Germline V CDR1 and CDR2: MNHNS, SASEGT. The V gene lost 5 bases and the J gene lost 3 bases, with 19 bases spanning the gap. The CDR3 runs to 17 residues. CDR3 amino acids: CASSKGRRDGYTGELFF. The CDR3, as DNA: TGTGCCAGCAGTAAAGGCCGCCGGGACGGTTACACCGGGGAGCTGTTTTTT.

The chain is built from TRBV6-1 and TRBJ1-2; D is unclear. CDR3 length: 15 amino acids. Germline V gene sequence: CDR1 MNHNS, CDR2 SASEGT. V was cut by 5 bases and J by 10 bases, with 23 bases left in between. The CDR3 DNA follows: TGTGCCAGCAGTTTTGAAGCCTTCGAGCTACGCGACTACACCTTC. This codes for CASSFEAFELRDYTF.

The chain couples TRBV2 to TRBJ1-5; D ambiguous. V lost 7 bases and J lost 4, with 17 bases in between. Germline CDR1 is SNHLY and CDR2 is FYNNEI. CDR3 length: 15 residues. This CDR3 is CASTPDTPRNQPQHF. In DNA, the CDR3 is TGTGCCAGCACTCCTGACACGCCACGGAATCAGCCCCAGCATTTT.

The chain uses TRBV14 and TRBJ2-4; TRBD1 agrees at 7 bases. Germline assignment: CDR1 SGHDN and CDR2 FVKESK. The CDR3 runs 18 residues. The trim removed 1 base at V and 0 bases at J, leaving 9 bases unmatched. The CDR3 bases are TGTGCCAGCAGCCAAGGGACAGGTCGGCGGCTAGCCAAAAACATTCAGTACTTC. This gives the protein CASSQGTGRRLAKNIQYF.

In this sample, this clone turned up once. The rearrangement links TRBV7-9 to TRBJ2-2, with D perhaps TRBD1 or TRBD2 (6 bases each). The germline CDR1 and CDR2 sequences are SEHNR and FQNEAQ (reference sequence). The CDR3 length is 15 residues. Trimming removed 1 base at V and 2 bases at J, with 8 bases between. CDR3 in amino acids: CASSLVGGNTGELFF. As DNA, the CDR3 is TGTGCCAGCAGCTTAGTGGGGGGCAACACCGGGGAGCTGTTTTTT.

The sample holds one count of this clone. The chain combines TRBV5-1 with TRBJ2-7; D not certain. Germline assignment: CDR1 SGHRS and CDR2 YFSETQ. Trimming cost V 10 bases and J 0 bases, with 17 bases left between them. The CDR3 has 14 residues. The DNA of the CDR3 is TGCGCCTCTGCGAAGACTGGCGGCTCCTACGAGCAGTACTTC. Amino acids: CASAKTGGSYEQYF.

On this clone itself: This sample includes further DNA sequences coding for the same CDR3. The chain is built from TRBV5-1 and TRBJ2-3, with TRBD2 matching 9 bases. The length of the CDR3 is 14 residues. The germline V gene has CDR1 SGHRS and CDR2 YFSETQ. J gave up 3 bases and V 2 bases, and 1 base lay outside the gene matches. The CDR3 DNA sequence: TGCGCCAGCAGCTTTAGCGGGGGAACAGATACGCAGTATTTT. Amino acid sequence: CASSFSGGTDTQYF. The variable domain in full, with the rest retrieved from reference TRBV5-1 and TRBJ2-3, is KAGVTQTPRYLIKTRGQQVTLSCSPISGHRSVSWYQQTPGQGLQFLFEYFSETQRNKGNFPGRFSGRQFSNSRSEMNVSTLELGDSALYLCASSFSGGTDTQYFGPGTRLTVL.

A note on this clone: Other DNA sequences in this sample translate to the same CDR3. The rearrangement uses TRBV18 and TRBJ1-1, with D possibly matching TRBD1 (6 bases). Trimming removed 3 bases at V and 0 bases at J, with 11 bases between. This CDR3 is built from 15 residues. Looked up from germline, CDR1 is KGHSH and CDR2 is LQKENI. CDR3: CASSPLRGMNTEAFF. DNA for the CDR3: TGTGCCAGCTCACCCCTGAGGGGGATGAACACTGAAGCTTTCTTT.

CDR3 DNA: TGTGCCTGGAGTGAAGGGGGGAGAGGAAACACCATATATTTT. Its translation: CAWSEGGRGNTIYF. The chain combines TRBV30 with TRBJ1-3; a possible D gene is TRBD1 (6 bases). CDR3 length: 14 amino acids. The germline V and J ends were trimmed by 1 base and 4 bases, with 11 bases remaining between them. Germline V gene lookup returns CDR1 GTSNPN and CDR2 SVGIG (reference sequence).

The chain couples TRBV11-2 to TRBJ2-7; D not certain. This CDR3 contains 15 residues. Looked up from germline, CDR1 is SGHAT and CDR2 is FQNNGV. V lost 5 bases to trimming and J lost 7 bases, with 21 bases between them. CDR3 DNA: TGTGCCAGCAGCCCCTCCTTGGACCGGACCTTGGAGCAGTACTTC. Translated: CASSPSLDRTLEQYF.

The V call is TRBV11-2, the J call TRBJ2-1; 9 bases fit TRBD2. Per germline, CDR1 SGHAT and CDR2 FQNNGV. V shed 1 base, J shed 9 bases, and the junction held 7 bases outside the gene matches. The CDR3 consists of 15 residues. CDR3 region: CASSLGGRASSEQFF. The DNA of the CDR3 is TGTGCCAGCAGCTTAGGCGGGAGGGCCAGTTCTGAGCAGTTCTTC.

The J gene is TRBJ2-7, the V gene TRBV6-4, with 11 bases identical to TRBD1. In germline, CDR1 is MRHNA, CDR2 SNTAGT. The CDR3 totals 18 residues. The V segment lost 0 bases and the J segment 6 bases; nucleotides outside the gene matches: 13. DNA of the CDR3: TGTGCCAGCAGTGACTCACCGGGACCGGGACAGGGGGTCCCCGAGCAGTACTTC. Protein: CASSDSPGPGQGVPEQYF.

This clone was recorded only once. The V and J genes are TRBV7-8 and TRBJ1-2; D unclear. Germline V gene data show CDR1 as SGHVS and CDR2 as FQNEAQ. V was shortened by 1 base and J by 2 bases, with 11 bases between the two germline ends. The CDR3 is made up of 15 amino acids. The CDR3 nucleotides are TGTGCCAGCAGCTTAGATGGACCCCTCAACTATGGCTACACCTTC. Protein product: CASSLDGPLNYGYTF. The whole variable domain, remainder taken from reference TRBV7-8 and TRBJ1-2, is GAGVSQSPRYKVAKRGQDVALRCDPISGHVSLFWYQQALGQGPEFLTYFQNEAQLDKSGLPSDRFFAERPEGSVSTLKIQRTQQEDSAVYLCASSLDGPLNYGYTFGSGTRLTVV.

V and J are TRBV6-1 and TRBJ2-2; no definite D call. The CDR3 runs to 13 residues. Germline assignment: CDR1 MNHNS and CDR2 SASEGT. The V and J ends lost 7 bases and 8 bases respectively, with 14 bases between them. The CDR3 is CASTDVGRGELFF. The DNA for the CDR3 is TGTGCCAGCACGGACGTTGGCAGGGGGGAGCTGTTTTTT.

The chain is built from TRBV6-6 and TRBJ1-1, with D possibly being TRBD1 (5 bases). Germline assignment: CDR1 MNHNY and CDR2 SVGAGI (reference sequence). Trimming took off 4 bases at V and 6 bases at J, with 12 bases between the two ends. The CDR3 has 13 amino acids. The CDR3 protein is CASSLTMTAEAFF. The DNA of the CDR3 is TGTGCCAGCAGTTTAACCATGACAGCTGAAGCTTTCTTT.

This clone was counted a single time. The V gene is TRBV7-6, the J gene TRBJ2-5; no clear D gene. This CDR3 region has 14 residues. Germline V gene lookup returns CDR1 SGHVS and CDR2 FNYEAQ. The V end lost 0 bases, the J end lost 4 bases, and 9 bases lay between the germline ends. The CDR3 DNA is TGTGCCAGCAGCTTAGCGCGTCCTCCAGAGACCCAGTACTTC. Its protein product is CASSLARPPETQYF.

This chain connects TRBV7-9 to TRBJ2-1, with D unclear. This CDR3 is 13 amino acids long. The germline V gene has CDR1 SEHNR and CDR2 FQNEAQ (reference sequence). Trimming cost V 5 bases and J 6 bases, with 11 bases left between them. The CDR3 reads CASSPIKRNEQFF. In DNA, the CDR3 is TGTGCCAGCAGCCCTATAAAACGCAATGAGCAGTTCTTC.

CDR3: CASMMGTRGYEQYF. CDR3 nucleotide sequence: TGTGCCAGCATGATGGGCACCAGGGGTTACGAGCAGTACTTC. V gene TRBV27 combines with J gene TRBJ2-7; TRBD1 might be the D (6 bases). CDR3 length equals 14 residues. CDR1 and CDR2 (germline): MNHEY, SMNVEV (reference sequence). Trimming pared 7 bases from V and 4 bases from J, leaving 17 bases between.

J is TRBJ1-4 and V is TRBV7-8; D is unclear. The CDR3 is 16 residues long. V lost 4 bases, J lost 2 bases, and 14 bases lay in between. In germline, CDR1 is SGHVS, CDR2 FQNEAQ. The chain's CDR3 is CASSYRTPATNEKLFF. The CDR3 nucleotides read TGTGCCAGCAGCTACCGGACTCCCGCCACTAATGAAAAACTGTTTTTT.

V usage is TRBV2 and J usage is TRBJ2-3, with TRBD2 matching 8 bases. The CDR3 runs 16 residues. The germline V gene has CDR1 SNHLY and CDR2 FYNNEI. After removal of 2 bases from V and 1 base from J, the junction contained 5 bases not matched to a gene. The CDR3 is CASSELSGRGTDTQYF. The CDR3 nucleotides read TGTGCCAGCAGTGAACTAAGCGGGAGAGGCACAGATACGCAGTATTTT.